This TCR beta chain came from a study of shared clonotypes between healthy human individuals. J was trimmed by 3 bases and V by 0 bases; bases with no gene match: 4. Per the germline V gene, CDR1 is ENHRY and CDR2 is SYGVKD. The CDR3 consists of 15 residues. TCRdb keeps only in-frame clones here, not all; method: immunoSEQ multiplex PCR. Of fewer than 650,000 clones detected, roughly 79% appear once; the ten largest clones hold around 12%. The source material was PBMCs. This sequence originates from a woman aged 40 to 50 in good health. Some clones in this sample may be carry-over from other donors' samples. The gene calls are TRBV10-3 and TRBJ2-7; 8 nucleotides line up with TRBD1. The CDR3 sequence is CAISESPDRDYEQYF. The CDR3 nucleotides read TGTGCCATCAGTGAGTCTCCGGACAGGGACTACGAGCAGTACTTC.